One T cell receptor beta chain is described in this entry. No antigen is known for it. Nothing much larger sits one base from this clone, and base qualities are not available. The source of the sample is a study of technical replicates of blood from a handful of donors (dated by TCRdb to 2017 to 2019). The CDR3, cysteine through phenylalanine, is 16 amino acids long. Kept here is only the CDR3 DNA, which spans 48 bases and is read in frame from base 1. The library was generated by the immunoSEQ multiplex PCR assay. TCRdb holds this immuneACCESS table with in-frame rearrangements only. Some clones are missing; in checked studies, unresolved V genes explain under half, and the rest has no known cause. The sample table shows about 85,000 clones, and approximately 94% are seen once. The ten most abundant clones make up 0.38% of the sample.

The origin of this receptor is a human donor in good health. The sequence is built from TRBV21-1 and TRBJ2-4; the D call of TRBD2 is as the table states it, not checked on the DNA. TRBV21-1 is a pseudogene locus. Specimen: T cells isolated from PBMCs. The DNA is as follows: TGTGCCAGCAGCAAGAGGAGCGAAGGAGCCAAAAACATTCAGTACTTC. This encodes CASSKRSEGAKNIQYF.